This TCR beta chain appears in the sequencing data of a study of T cell repertoires in cytomegalovirus infection. Across the study: Indicated by public TCR beta signatures were CMV infection and matching HLA type. Study-level findings and limits: Cumulative public TCR beta family frequency identified carriers of CMV plus the relevant HLA. In two of eight donors, the top clonotype was HLA-C-restricted CMV-specific.

Germline V gene sequence: CDR1 DFQATT, CDR2 SNEGSKA (reference sequence). Trimming took 3 bases from V and 0 from J, leaving 8 bases between them. The CDR3 spans 13 residues. Of note for this clonotype: The antigen is undetermined.

In TCRdb, the reads were re-called with MiXCR into one record per CDR3 protein. The sample includes more than 45,000 distinct CDR3 sequences, 33% seen only once; the top ten take roughly two thirds. The V gene is TRBV20-1, the J gene TRBJ1-1; D not resolved. The TCR sequence derives from a human donor in good health (CMV status not recorded). Some clones in this sample may be carry-over from other donors' samples. The specimen sequenced was PBMCs, sequenced either directly or after in vitro stimulation (not recorded which). The chain's CDR3 is CSASKQMNTEAFF. The DNA of the CDR3 is TGCAGTGCTAGTAAGCAGATGAACACTGAAGCTTTCTTT.